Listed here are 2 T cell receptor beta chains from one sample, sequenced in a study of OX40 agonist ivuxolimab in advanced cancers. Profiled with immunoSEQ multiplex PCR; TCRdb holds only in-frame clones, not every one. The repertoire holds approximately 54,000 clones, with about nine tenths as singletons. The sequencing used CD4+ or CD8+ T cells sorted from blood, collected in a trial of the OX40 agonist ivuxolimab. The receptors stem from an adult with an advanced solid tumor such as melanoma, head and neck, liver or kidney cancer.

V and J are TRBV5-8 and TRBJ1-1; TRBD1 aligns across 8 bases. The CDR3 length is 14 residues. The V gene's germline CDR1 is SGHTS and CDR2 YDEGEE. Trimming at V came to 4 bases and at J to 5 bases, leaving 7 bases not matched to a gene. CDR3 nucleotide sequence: TGTGCCAGCAGCGAATGGACAGGGAGAACTGAAGCTTTCTTT. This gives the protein CASSEWTGRTEAFF. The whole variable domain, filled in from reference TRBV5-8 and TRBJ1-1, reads EAGVTQSPTHLIKTRGQQATLRCSPISGHTSVYWYQQALGLGLQFLLWYDEGEERNRGNFPPRFSGRQFPNYSSELNVNALELEDSALYLCASSEWTGRTEAFFGQGTRLTVV.

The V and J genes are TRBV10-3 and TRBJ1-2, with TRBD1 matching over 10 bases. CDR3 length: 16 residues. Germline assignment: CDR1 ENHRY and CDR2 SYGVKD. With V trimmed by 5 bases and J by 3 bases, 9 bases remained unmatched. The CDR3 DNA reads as TGTGCCATCAGTTTAGGGACAGGGGTGATTTACTATGGCTACACCTTC. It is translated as CAISLGTGVIYYGYTF.